One sample yielded the 28 T cell receptor beta chains listed below, sequenced in a study of T cell changes during pregnancy in multiple sclerosis. TCRdb's copy holds only in-frame clones and misses some; the assay was immunoSEQ multiplex PCR. The table lists about 20,000 clones, 85% to 90% of them singletons. The input for sequencing was CD8+ T cells from peripheral blood mononuclear cells, taken in the second trimester of pregnancy. The source of these receptors is a female donor in good health, enrolled as a control in a pregnancy study.

This chain uses TRBV10-1 with TRBJ2-1; TRBD1 is a possible D gene (6 bases). The CDR3 runs to 16 residues. V was shortened by 0 bases and J by 0 bases, with 9 bases between the two germline ends. CDR1 is WNHNN and CDR2 is SYGVQD in the germline V gene (reference sequence). The CDR3 DNA follows: TGCGCCAGCAGTGAGTCGGTGGGGGCCTCCTACAATGAGCAGTTCTTC. This encodes CASSESVGASYNEQFF.

This sequence joins TRBV19 and TRBJ2-3; TRBD2 aligns across 13 bases. The CDR3 runs to 14 residues. The V gene's germline CDR1 is LNHDA and CDR2 SQIVND (reference sequence). V trimming: 6 bases; J trimming: 7 bases; junction bases outside the gene matches: 4. The CDR3: CASSPLAGGNTQYF. The CDR3 nucleotides read TGTGCCAGTAGCCCACTAGCGGGGGGGAATACGCAGTATTTT. Filled out from reference TRBV19 and TRBJ2-3, the complete variable domain reads DGGITQSPKYLFRKEGQNVTLSCEQNLNHDAMYWYRQDPGQGLRLIYYSQIVNDFQKGDIAEGYSVSREKKESFPLTVTSAQKNPTAFYLCASSPLAGGNTQYFGPGTRLTVL.

A few counts support this clone. V is TRBV10-3 and J is TRBJ2-7, with 7 bases identical to TRBD1. The CDR3 runs 14 residues. Germline CDR1 reads ENHRY; CDR2 reads SYGVKD. Trimming at V came to 0 bases and at J to 5 bases, leaving 4 bases not matched to a gene. The CDR3 DNA reads TGTGCCATCAGTGAGTCGAACAGGGGACACGAGCAGTACTTC. Amino acids: CAISESNRGHEQYF.

The genes are TRBV4-1 and TRBJ2-1; the D gene is possibly TRBD1 (6 bases). Per the germline V gene, CDR1 is MGHRA and CDR2 is YSYEKL. Trimming removed 4 bases from V and 8 bases from J, with 21 bases in between. The CDR3 sequence is 16 residues long. The CDR3 is CASSPRDRTDLDEQFF. DNA for the CDR3: TGCGCCAGCAGCCCGAGAGACAGGACGGATTTGGATGAGCAGTTCTTC.

The J gene is TRBJ1-2, the V gene TRBV19; the match to TRBD1 covers 8 bases. Germline CDR1 and CDR2: LNHDA and SQIVND (reference sequence). The J segment lost 4 bases and the V segment lost 3 bases, leaving 10 bases of the junction unmatched. The CDR3 loop spans 16 amino acids. This CDR3 reads CASSIHRDRPFYGYTF. CDR3 nucleotide sequence: TGTGCCAGTAGTATTCACCGGGACAGGCCTTTCTATGGCTACACCTTC.

The chain couples TRBV7-6 to TRBJ2-3; D is unclear. Trimming left V 5 bases short and J 1 base short, with 13 bases between. This CDR3 has 15 amino acids. The germline gives CDR1 SGHVS, CDR2 FNYEAQ. The chain's CDR3 is CASSAGSRGTDTQYF. The CDR3 DNA sequence: TGTGCCAGCAGCGCTGGCTCCCGGGGCACAGATACGCAGTATTTT.

The chain uses TRBV5-1 and TRBJ1-1; 8 bases agree with TRBD1. Per the germline V gene, CDR1 is SGHRS and CDR2 is YFSETQ. CDR3 length: 15 residues. The junction had 9 bases not matched to a gene; V was cut back by 0 bases and J by 8 bases. Here the CDR3 reads CASSLAVGQGPEAFF. CDR3 DNA sequence: TGCGCCAGCAGCTTGGCCGTTGGACAGGGACCAGAAGCTTTCTTT. Combining the CDR3 with reference TRBV5-1 and TRBJ1-1 gives the whole variable domain KAGVTQTPRYLIKTRGQQVTLSCSPISGHRSVSWYQQTPGQGLQFLFEYFSETQRNKGNFPGRFSGRQFSNSRSEMNVSTLELGDSALYLCASSLAVGQGPEAFFGQGTRLTVV.

This clone was detected only once. V and J are TRBV2 and TRBJ2-7, with D uncertain. V was shortened by 3 bases and J by 3 bases, with 9 bases between the two germline ends. The germline gives CDR1 SNHLY, CDR2 FYNNEI. The CDR3 contains 13 residues. The CDR3 coding sequence is TGTGCCAGCAGTGATTCCTCCCGCTACGAGCAGTACTTC. This gives the protein CASSDSSRYEQYF.

This chain links TRBV19 with TRBJ2-5, with 8 bases that match TRBD1. The CDR3 has 15 residues. V dropped 7 bases and J dropped 0; count of bases not matched to a gene: 7. Per germline, CDR1 LNHDA and CDR2 SQIVND (reference sequence). Here the CDR3 DNA reads TGTGCCAGTACCGACAGGGGCTATAACCAAGAGACCCAGTACTTC. Its protein is CASTDRGYNQETQYF.

The chain combines TRBV4-1 with TRBJ2-7; D may be TRBD1 (6 bases). Germline V lookup: CDR1 MGHRA, CDR2 YSYEKL. This CDR3 spans 15 amino acids. V shed 4 bases and J shed 0 bases, with 13 bases lying between them. This chain's CDR3 is CASSPYDRSSYEQYF. The CDR3, as DNA: TGCGCCAGCAGCCCTTACGACAGGAGCTCCTACGAGCAGTACTTC.

V usage is TRBV7-9 and J usage is TRBJ2-1; 10 bases are a match to TRBD2. The CDR3 runs 14 residues. Looked up from germline, CDR1 is SEHNR and CDR2 is FQNEAQ (reference sequence). Unmatched junction bases numbered 2, after V lost 7 bases and J lost 2 bases. DNA for the CDR3: TGTGCCAGCACTGGACTAGCGGCCTACAATGAGCAGTTCTTC. As protein: CASTGLAAYNEQFF.

The J gene is TRBJ2-1, the V gene TRBV9, with D possibly matching TRBD2 (6 bases). Per germline, CDR1 SGDLS and CDR2 YYNGEE. This CDR3 is 16 amino acids long. V lost 3 bases and J lost 0, with 13 bases in between. The CDR3 nucleotides are TGTGCCAGCAGCGCCCCCCCCGGGAGCTCCTACAATGAGCAGTTCTTC. Its translation: CASSAPPGSSYNEQFF. The whole variable domain, filled in from reference TRBV9 and TRBJ2-1, reads DSGVTQTPKHLITATGQRVTLRCSPRSGDLSVYWYQQSLDQGLQFLIQYYNGEERAKGNILERFSAQQFPDLHSELNLSSLELGDSALYFCASSAPPGSSYNEQFFGPGTRLTVL.

This rearrangement joins TRBV12-2 to TRBJ1-5; whether TRBD1, the table's D call, matches the DNA was not checked. TRBV12-2 has pseudogene status. The CDR3 loop spans 19 amino acids. CDR3 amino acids: CASRLRGRGHRANSQPQHF. CDR3 coding DNA: TGTGCAAGTCGCTTAAGGGGCAGGGGGCATAGGGCCAATTCTCAGCCCCAGCATTTT.

The chain joins TRBV6-5 to TRBJ2-3, with 8 bases fitting TRBD2. Per germline, CDR1 MNHEY and CDR2 SVGAGI. CDR3 length: 16 amino acids. The junction had 4 bases not matched to a gene; V was cut back by 2 bases and J by 0 bases. DNA for the CDR3: TGTGCCAGCAGTTACGTAGCGGGGAGTAGCACAGATACGCAGTATTTT. This translates into CASSYVAGSSTDTQYF.

This chain links TRBV6-4 with TRBJ2-2; D possibly corresponds to TRBD1 (5 bases). Germline CDR1 is MRHNA and CDR2 is SNTAGT. The CDR3 is 15 amino acids. Trimming pared 6 bases from V and 4 bases from J, leaving 15 bases between. This chain's CDR3 is CASRRQMLRTGELFF. In nucleotides, the CDR3 is TGTGCCAGCAGGAGACAGATGTTGCGCACCGGGGAGCTGTTTTTT.

The chain is built from TRBV28 and TRBJ2-1, with 9 bases identical to TRBD2. Germline V gene data show CDR1 as MDHEN and CDR2 as SYDVKM. The CDR3 is 21 amino acids. Trimming cost V 5 bases and J 0 bases; bases outside gene matches: 20. The CDR3 is CASSPDPLLSGLASSYNEQFF. As DNA, the CDR3 is TGTGCCAGCAGTCCGGACCCACTCCTTTCCGGACTAGCGAGCTCCTACAATGAGCAGTTCTTC.

The V gene is TRBV5-6, the J gene TRBJ1-5, with D uncertain. Germline loops: CDR1 SGHDT, CDR2 YYEEEE. This CDR3 is built from 13 residues. Trimming took off 2 bases at V and 3 bases at J, with 6 bases between the two ends. In DNA, the CDR3 is TGTGCCAGCAGCTTTGAGGTCAATCAGCCCCAGCATTTT. Protein sequence: CASSFEVNQPQHF.

The V and J genes are TRBV6-1 and TRBJ2-1, with TRBD1 matching over 8 bases. Germline lookup yields CDR1 MNHNS and CDR2 SASEGT. Trimming cost V 9 bases and J 6 bases; bases outside gene matches: 1. CDR3 length: 11 residues. The CDR3 spells CASTGGNEQFF. For the CDR3, the DNA is TGTGCCAGTACAGGGGGCAATGAGCAGTTCTTC.

CDR3 residues: CASSPGQGYYEQYF. The CDR3, as DNA: TGCGCCAGCAGCCCCGGACAGGGCTACTACGAGCAGTACTTC. The chain has TRBV4-1 and TRBJ2-7; 8 nucleotides align to TRBD1. Trimming took 4 bases from V and 3 from J; bases not matched to a gene: 5. CDR3 length: 14 residues. Germline CDR1 is MGHRA and CDR2 is YSYEKL.

The V gene is TRBV4-2, the J gene TRBJ1-2, with a tentative D call TRBD1 (5 bases). CDR3 length equals 13 residues. Germline V gene data show CDR1 as LGHNA and CDR2 as YNFKEQ. Trimming removed 0 bases at V and 3 bases at J, with 5 bases between. The CDR3: CASSQETDYGYTF. CDR3 nucleotide sequence: TGTGCCAGCAGCCAAGAGACAGACTATGGCTACACCTTC.

J is TRBJ2-3 and V is TRBV27, with 9 positions matching TRBD2. Trimming took 4 bases from V and 2 from J; bases not matched to a gene: 4. CDR1 is MNHEY, CDR2 SMNVEV, per germline (reference sequence). This CDR3 comprises 15 residues. The CDR3 protein is CASSSLAGYTDTQYF. CDR3 DNA sequence: TGTGCCAGCAGTTCCCTAGCGGGGTACACAGATACGCAGTATTTT.

This rearrangement joins TRBV27 to TRBJ2-7; TRBD1 agrees at 12 bases. V shed 6 bases, J shed 6 bases, and the junction held 3 bases outside the gene matches. Germline V gene lookup returns CDR1 MNHEY and CDR2 SMNVEV (reference sequence). The CDR3 length is 13 residues. The CDR3 DNA reads as TGTGCCAGCAGGGGACAGGGGGCGCTCGAGCAGTACTTC. Encoded protein: CASRGQGALEQYF.

This chain joins TRBV19 and TRBJ2-7; 8 bases map to TRBD1. Germline V gene sequence: CDR1 LNHDA, CDR2 SQIVND (reference sequence). The CDR3 consists of 15 residues. Germline trimming cut 4 bases from V and 2 bases from J; bases unmatched to any gene: 7. The CDR3 region has the DNA TGTGCCAGTAGTACATCACAGGGGGGTCCCTACGAGCAGTACTTC. Its protein is CASSTSQGGPYEQYF.

This sequence joins TRBV19 and TRBJ2-2, with TRBD1 matching 7 bases. The germline V gene has CDR1 LNHDA and CDR2 SQIVND (reference sequence). The CDR3 runs 14 residues. V lost 5 bases, J lost 6 bases, and 6 bases stayed unmatched. CDR3 residues: CASSLITGAGELFF. CDR3 in DNA: TGTGCCAGTAGTCTTATCACAGGGGCCGGGGAGCTGTTTTTT.

The J gene is TRBJ1-6, the V gene TRBV19; 7 bases are shared with TRBD1. V trimming: 3 bases; J trimming: 6 bases; junction bases outside the gene matches: 2. Germline V gene lookup returns CDR1 LNHDA and CDR2 SQIVND (reference sequence). The CDR3 runs 14 residues. The CDR3 DNA reads TGTGCCAGTAGTATGGGACAGATTAATTCACCCCTCCACTTT. Translating gives CASSMGQINSPLHF.

This clone was detected once. This chain uses TRBV5-1 with TRBJ1-1; TRBD1 aligns across 11 bases. CDR3 length: 15 residues. Unmatched junction bases numbered 1, after V lost 3 bases and J lost 0 bases. Germline lookup yields CDR1 SGHRS and CDR2 YFSETQ. DNA of the CDR3: TGCGCCAGCAGCTGGGACAGGGGGTTGAACACTGAAGCTTTCTTT. Translated: CASSWDRGLNTEAFF.

This clone was found once. The chain carries TRBV6-1 and TRBJ2-5, with a tentative D call TRBD1 (6 bases). Germline V gene lookup returns CDR1 MNHNS and CDR2 SASEGT. Deletions cut 8 bases from V and 1 base from J, with 11 bases between. The CDR3 is 13 residues long. CDR3 protein: CASDQDSQETQYF. CDR3 nucleotide sequence: TGTGCCAGCGACCAGGACAGCCAAGAGACCCAGTACTTC.

The chain uses TRBV6-5 and TRBJ2-2; TRBD1 matches at 9 bases. The CDR3 covers 14 residues. The junction had 3 bases not matched to a gene; V was cut back by 7 bases and J by 3 bases. Germline V CDR1 and CDR2: MNHEY, SVGAGI. The CDR3 DNA reads TGTGCCAGCACCCGGGACAGGGACACCGGGGAGCTGTTTTTT. The encoded protein is CASTRDRDTGELFF.